This T cell receptor (beta chain) was profiled in a study of identifying expanded T cells in peripheral blood (dated 2019 in TCRdb). Some background on the complete study: Four technical replicates, made by sequencing separate aliquots from the same pool of genomic DNA, were compared pairwise.

The investigation overall reported the following: Across all healthy-donor time intervals, the beta-binomial model significantly cut both the number of clones called differentially abundant and the false-positive rate. About 1.1 differentially abundant clones were flagged by the binomial model between technical replicates, whereas about 15 and 18 were flagged over approximately two weeks and four weeks, respectively. The authors expected that over much longer intervals, such as months to years, biological variance in healthy repertoires might increase even further. Variance in clone template counts between approximately 2-week samples significantly increased with total template count across all healthy donors.

About this clone itself: Its antigen specificity is not known. Base-call qualities are not available, and no considerably larger clone is one nucleotide away.

During the collection period, no immune events, such as infections, were documented for the healthy donors. Healthy-donor blood repertoires served as a training cohort to calibrate time-dependent variance in a beta-binomial model of T-cell clone differential abundance. The training cohort included 10 or so healthy donors, of whom 3 were female and 7 were male. An age range of roughly 25 to 70 years, with an average of roughly 45 years, was recorded for the donors. Whole blood was collected from each healthy donor at three time points spaced roughly two weeks apart and obtained from a commercial supplier. For immunosequencing, genomic DNA was extracted from unsorted whole blood. TCRbeta CDR3 regions were profiled with the immunoSEQ Assay using bias-controlled multiplex PCR amplification of genomic DNA. Concerning the study's data processing: The absolute abundance of each unique TCRbeta CDR3 region was quantified after sequences were collapsed and filtered. Differential abundance was tested with a binomial (Fisher-equivalent) model and with a beta-binomial model adding time-dependent variance fitted from healthy donors. Clones with fewer than 5 combined templates were removed, and differential abundance was called for clones with a Benjamini-Hochberg FDR below 0.01. In the beta-binomial model, variance was expressed as a function of the total template count across the two samples, in the form v = (b*log(k)+a)^2. Drawn from immuneACCESS, this table holds only the in-frame rearrangements with V and J called that TCRdb kept. Clones are partly lost; checked studies trace under half to an unresolved V gene and leave the rest unexplained. That table gives V, J and clone size, and the DNA gave D and trimming. This sample comprises tens of thousands of clones, 65% to 85% of them detected only once. Clones ranked in the top ten supply about 20% of the sample.

CDR3 length: 11 amino acids, cysteine to phenylalanine. Of the read, only the CDR3 DNA is kept; its 33 bases are in frame from base 1. CDR1 and CDR2 are read off the germline V gene as SGHAT and FQNNGV. Trimming costs V 5 bases and J 1 base, and their ends lie 3 bases apart. The TCR originated in a person aged 18-70 years in good health. Sequencing was carried out using blood. The chain uses TRBV11-2 and TRBJ2-7; the D gene is not confidently resolved. The CDR3 here reads CASSPSYEQYF. In nucleotide form, the sequence is TGTGCCAGCAGCCCATCCTACGAGCAGTACTTC.